This T cell receptor beta chain was captured in a study of PD-L1 blockade in urothelial cancer. As to time point: pretreatment peripheral blood. The V and J ends lost 6 bases and 3 bases respectively, with 14 bases between them. The CDR3 is 14 residues long. Germline V gives CDR1 ENHRY, CDR2 SYGVKD. Each PCR contained spiked-in synthetic TCR analog templates. Assay used: immunoSEQ multiplex PCR; TCRdb lists only in-frame clones, some missing. The sample carries roughly 67,000 clones, around 87% recorded once. The table lists this clone with a count of one. The receptor was isolated from a man aged 55 to 70 with urothelial cancer. The source was PBMCs, collected around atezolizumab (anti-PD-L1) treatment. The chain is built from TRBV10-3 and TRBJ1-2; D perhaps matches TRBD1 (5 bases). The DNA of the CDR3 is TGTGCCATCAGGCCGCAGGGCAGTGACTATGGCTACACCTTC. Its protein is CAIRPQGSDYGYTF.